These 11 T cell receptor beta chains were all obtained from the same sample, sequenced in a study of cytomegalovirus exposure and HLA in healthy donors. 13 Jbeta primers and 60 Vbeta primers were used for the PCR. The protocol was immunoSEQ multiplex PCR, while the TCRdb copy is restricted to in-frame clones and leaves out a portion. The sample lists around 200,000 clones; around four fifths were seen once. Sequencing was carried out using PBMCs. The receptors shown here come from a man aged 50 to 59 in good health and CMV-seronegative.

The V call is TRBV7-3, the J call TRBJ2-1; weak D call: TRBD2 (5 bases). CDR3 length equals 16 residues. The germline gives CDR1 SGHTA, CDR2 FQGTGA. V dropped 4 bases and J dropped 0 bases, with 13 bases sitting between them. The chain's CDR3 is CASSSPLVRSYNEQFF. Here the CDR3 DNA reads TGTGCCAGCAGCTCACCACTAGTACGCTCCTACAATGAGCAGTTCTTC.

The CDR3 spells CASSSRGQSTDTQYF. In DNA, the CDR3 is TGTGCCAGCAGTTCCCGGGGACAAAGCACAGATACGCAGTATTTT. The rearrangement links TRBV6-5 to TRBJ2-3, with D perhaps matching TRBD1 (6 bases). V was trimmed by 4 bases and J by 0 bases, leaving 11 bases between them. The CDR3 runs to 15 residues. Per the germline V gene, CDR1 is MNHEY and CDR2 is SVGAGI.

This clone was found once. V usage is TRBV5-6 and J usage is TRBJ2-7; D is unclear. The CDR3 is made up of 15 amino acids. In germline, CDR1 is SGHDT, CDR2 YYEEEE. V was pared by 1 base and J by 6 bases, with 17 bases between. CDR3 residues: CASSLFRMAFLEQYF. The CDR3 DNA reads as TGTGCCAGCAGCTTGTTCCGTATGGCATTCCTCGAGCAGTACTTC.

The V gene is TRBV14, the J gene TRBJ2-7; possible D gene TRBD1, 6 bases. The CDR3 loop spans 15 amino acids. V was clipped by 1 base and J by 3 bases, with 13 bases between them. Germline values: CDR1 SGHDN, CDR2 FVKESK. In nucleotides, the CDR3 is TGTGCCAGCAGCCAAGGCCCTGGGGGCAACTACGAGCAGTACTTC. The encoded protein is CASSQGPGGNYEQYF.

The chain uses TRBV25-1 and TRBJ2-7, with no clear D. Looked up from germline, CDR1 is MGHDK and CDR2 is SYGVNS. The ends were cut back, 6 bases at V and 0 bases at J, with 12 bases in the middle. The length of the CDR3 is 14 residues. The CDR3 DNA is TGTGCCAGCAGCCCCGTAGCCGGCTCCTACGAGCAGTACTTC. Translated, it gives CASSPVAGSYEQYF.

As concerns this clone: At one end the junction does not follow the germline gene, possibly because of a read error. V gene TRBV7-2 combines with J gene TRBJ1-2, with 8 bases lining up with TRBD1. CDR3 length: 13 residues. CDR1 is SGHTA and CDR2 is FQGNSA in the germline V gene. CDR3 DNA sequence: TGTGCCAGCAGCTACAGGGGGAACTATGGCTACATCTTC. Translation gives CASSYRGNYGYIF.

V usage is TRBV29-1 and J usage is TRBJ2-7; 8 nucleotides agree with TRBD1. The CDR3 contains 12 residues. Per germline, CDR1 SQVTM and CDR2 ANQGSEA. V lost 7 bases to trimming and J lost 5 bases; unmatched junction nucleotides: 7. CDR3 amino acids: CSGTGWLNEQYF. Here the CDR3 DNA reads TGCAGCGGGACAGGGTGGCTAAACGAGCAGTACTTC.

The V and J genes are TRBV5-4 and TRBJ2-2; a weak D match, TRBD2 (5 bases). In germline, CDR1 is SGHNT, CDR2 YYREEE (reference sequence). The germline V and J ends were trimmed by 4 bases and 2 bases, with 12 bases remaining between them. This CDR3 has 15 residues. CDR3 sequence: CASSPWASNTGELFF. The CDR3 DNA reads as TGTGCCAGCAGCCCCTGGGCTAGCAACACCGGGGAGCTGTTTTTT.

V gene TRBV7-2 combines with J gene TRBJ2-5; perhaps TRBD2 as D (6 bases). Trimming removed 6 bases at V and 5 bases at J, with 16 bases between. The germline gives CDR1 SGHTA, CDR2 FQGNSA. This CDR3 contains 14 residues. CDR3 DNA: TGTGCCAGCAGACCCGATTTCGGAGGGGAGACCCAGTACTTC. Its protein product is CASRPDFGGETQYF.

The chain has TRBV2 and TRBJ2-5; 11 bases are a match to TRBD2. The DNA end lines up better with TRBJ2-7; the J call may be wrong. Germline V CDR1 and CDR2: SNHLY, FYNNEI. The CDR3 extends over 14 amino acids. CDR3 in amino acids: CASSLAGGPYEQYF. CDR3 bases: TGTGCCAGCAGCCTAGCGGGAGGCCCCTACGAGCAGTACTTC.

This clone was seen a single time. The rearrangement links TRBV27 to TRBJ1-1; no definite D call. CDR1 and CDR2 (germline): MNHEY, SMNVEV (reference sequence). Trimming stripped 4 bases from V and 1 base from J, with 16 bases between. This CDR3 has 16 residues. This chain's CDR3 is CASSSYQAGRNTEAFF. In DNA, the CDR3 is TGTGCCAGCAGTTCATACCAGGCGGGAAGGAACACTGAAGCTTTCTTT.